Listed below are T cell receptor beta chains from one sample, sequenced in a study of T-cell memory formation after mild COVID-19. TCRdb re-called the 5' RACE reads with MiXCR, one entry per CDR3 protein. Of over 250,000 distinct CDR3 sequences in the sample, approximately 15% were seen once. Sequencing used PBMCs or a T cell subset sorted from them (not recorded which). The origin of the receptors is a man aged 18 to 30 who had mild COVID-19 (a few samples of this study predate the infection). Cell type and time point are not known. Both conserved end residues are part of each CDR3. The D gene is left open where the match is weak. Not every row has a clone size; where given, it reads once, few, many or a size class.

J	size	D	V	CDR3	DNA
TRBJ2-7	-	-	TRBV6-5	CAVRDLIYEQYF	TGTGCCGTCCGGGACTTGATTTACGAGCAGTACTTC
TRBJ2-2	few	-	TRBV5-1	CASSISGDATGELFF	TGCGCCAGCAGCATCTCAGGAGACGCTACCGGGGAGCTGTTTTTT
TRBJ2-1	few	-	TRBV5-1	CASSLETGNEQFF	TGCGCCAGCAGCTTGGAGACTGGCAATGAGCAGTTCTTC
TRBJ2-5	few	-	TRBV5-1	CASSLPVTGSGETQYF	TGCGCCAGCAGCTTACCCGTCACAGGGAGCGGAGAGACCCAGTACTTC
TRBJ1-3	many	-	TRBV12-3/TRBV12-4	CASSREMGNTIYF	TGTGCCAGCAGTCGGGAGATGGGAAACACCATATATTTT
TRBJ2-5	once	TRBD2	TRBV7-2	CASSPPTSGGDYKKTQYF	TGTGCCAGCAGCCCGCCGACTAGCGGGGGGGACTACAAGAAGACCCAGTACTTC
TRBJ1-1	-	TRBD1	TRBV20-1	CSASTTGKGTEAFF	TGCAGTGCTTCCACGACAGGGAAGGGGACTGAAGCTTTCTTT
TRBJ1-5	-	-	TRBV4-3	CASSQDYPGSANNQPQHF	TGCGCCAGCAGCCAAGACTATCCTGGCTCGGCAAACAATCAGCCCCAGCATTTT
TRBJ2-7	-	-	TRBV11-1	CASSLSPGNFYEQYF	TGTGCCAGCAGCTTGAGCCCAGGAAACTTCTACGAGCAGTACTTC
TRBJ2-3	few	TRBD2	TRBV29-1	CSARPLREGNTQYF	TGCAGCGCTCGGCCCCTCAGGGAGGGCAATACGCAGTATTTT
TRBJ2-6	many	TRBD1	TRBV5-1	CASSPDRVGANVLTF	TGCGCCAGCAGCCCTGACAGGGTTGGGGCCAACGTCCTGACTTTC
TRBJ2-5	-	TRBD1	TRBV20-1	CSARSRQGDGTQYF	TGCAGTGCTAGATCCAGGCAGGGGGACGGGACCCAGTACTTC
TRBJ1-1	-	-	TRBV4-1	CASSQLRENTEAFF	TGCGCCAGCAGCCAATTGAGGGAGAACACTGAAGCTTTCTTT
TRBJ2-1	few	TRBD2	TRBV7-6	CASSGTSGPYNEQFF	TGTGCCAGCAGCGGAACTAGCGGGCCCTACAATGAGCAGTTCTTC
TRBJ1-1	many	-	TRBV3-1	CASSPLVGTEAFF	TGTGCCAGCAGCCCTTTGGTTGGCACTGAAGCTTTCTTT
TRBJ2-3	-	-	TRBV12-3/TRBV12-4	CASSFSIGTDTQYF	TGTGCCAGCAGTTTTTCTATTGGCACAGATACGCAGTATTTT
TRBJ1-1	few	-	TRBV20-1	CSARGQTLNTEAFF	TGCAGTGCTAGAGGCCAGACTCTGAACACTGAAGCTTTCTTT
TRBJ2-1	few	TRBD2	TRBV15	CATSKTSGYNEQFF	TGTGCCACCAGCAAGACTAGCGGATACAATGAGCAGTTCTTC
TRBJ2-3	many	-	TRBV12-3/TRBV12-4	CASSLRTGAGTDTQYF	TGTGCCAGCAGTTTAAGGACGGGGGCCGGCACAGATACGCAGTATTTT
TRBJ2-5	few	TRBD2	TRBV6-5	CASSYFGTSGGPFQETQYF	TGTGCCAGCAGTTATTTCGGGACTAGCGGGGGACCGTTTCAAGAGACCCAGTACTTC
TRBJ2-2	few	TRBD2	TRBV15	CATSTGLAGIGELFF	TGTGCCACCAGCACCGGACTAGCGGGGATCGGGGAGCTGTTTTTT
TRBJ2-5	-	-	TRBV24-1	CATSRDVGETQYF	TGTGCCACCAGCAGGGACGTGGGAGAGACCCAGTACTTC
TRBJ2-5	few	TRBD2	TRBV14	CASSARLAGGETQYF	TGTGCCAGCAGCGCGCGACTAGCGGGAGGAGAGACCCAGTACTTC
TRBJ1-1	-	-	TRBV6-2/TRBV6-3	CASSPPTELPRAEAFF	TGTGCCAGCAGCCCCCCTACTGAACTACCACGGGCTGAAGCTTTCTTT
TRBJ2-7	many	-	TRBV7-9	CASSSIQGSEQYF	TGTGCCAGCAGCTCGATACAGGGCTCCGAGCAGTACTTC
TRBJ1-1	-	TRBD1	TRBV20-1	CSARSDRGAEAFF	TGCAGTGCTAGGTCGGACAGGGGTGCTGAAGCTTTCTTT
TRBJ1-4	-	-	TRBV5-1	CASSTNSATNEKLFF	TGCGCCAGCAGCACAAACAGTGCAACTAATGAAAAACTGTTTTTT
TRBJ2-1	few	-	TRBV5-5	CASYYNEQFF	TGTGCCAGCTATTACAATGAGCAGTTCTTC
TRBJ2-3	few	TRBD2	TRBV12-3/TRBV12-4	CASTRTSGRTDTQYF	TGTGCCAGCACCAGGACTAGCGGACGCACAGATACGCAGTATTTT
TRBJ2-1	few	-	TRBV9	CASSGQGGYAEQFF	TGTGCCAGCAGCGGGCAGGGGGGGTACGCTGAGCAGTTCTTC
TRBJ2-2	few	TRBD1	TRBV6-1	CASRTGQGYTGELFF	TGTGCCAGCAGAACGGGACAGGGTTACACCGGGGAGCTGTTTTTT
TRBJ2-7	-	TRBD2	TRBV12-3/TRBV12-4	CASSLTGGVTYEQYF	TGTGCCAGCAGTTTAACCGGGGGGGTCACCTACGAGCAGTACTTC
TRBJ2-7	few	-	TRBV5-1	CASSASYEQYF	TGCGCCAGCAGCGCCTCCTACGAGCAGTACTTC
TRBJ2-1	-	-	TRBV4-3	CASSQEPRTTKSSYNEQFF	TGCGCCAGCAGCCAAGAGCCTAGGACCACCAAAAGCTCCTACAATGAGCAGTTCTTC
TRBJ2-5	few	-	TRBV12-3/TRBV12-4	CASSLLLAQETQYF	TGTGCCAGCAGTTTATTACTAGCCCAAGAGACCCAGTACTTC
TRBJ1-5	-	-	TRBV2	CASNPQGQQPQHF	TGTGCCAGCAATCCACAGGGACAACAGCCCCAGCATTTT
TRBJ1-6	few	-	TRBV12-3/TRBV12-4	CASSKAGGNSPLHF	TGTGCCAGCAGCAAAGCCGGCGGGAATTCACCCCTCCACTTT
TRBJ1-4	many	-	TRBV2	CASRSVGEKLFF	TGTGCCAGCAGGTCGGTTGGAGAAAAACTGTTTTTT
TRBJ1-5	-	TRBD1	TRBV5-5	CASSLEGRGLSQPQHF	TGTGCCAGCAGCTTGGAGGGCAGGGGGCTTAGCCAGCCCCAGCATTTT
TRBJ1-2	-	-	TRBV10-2	CASTSKNTGLYGYTF	TGCGCCAGCACCAGCAAAAACACAGGGCTGTATGGCTACACCTTC
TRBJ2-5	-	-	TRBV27	CASSFLQGSGETQYF	TGTGCCAGCAGTTTTCTGCAGGGGTCGGGAGAGACCCAGTACTTC
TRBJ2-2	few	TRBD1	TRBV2	CASSVPTGWNTGELFF	TGTGCCAGCAGTGTTCCGACAGGGTGGAACACCGGGGAGCTGTTTTTT
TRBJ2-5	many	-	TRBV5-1	CASSLTGAIQETQYF	TGCGCCAGCAGCCTGACCGGGGCCATCCAAGAGACCCAGTACTTC
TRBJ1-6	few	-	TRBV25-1	CASSELGVLGNSPLHF	TGTGCCAGCAGTGAATTGGGGGTCCTTGGAAATTCACCCCTCCACTTT
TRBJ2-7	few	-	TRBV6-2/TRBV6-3	CASRPPGTLNSYEQYF	TGTGCCAGCAGGCCTCCCGGGACTCTCAACTCCTACGAGCAGTACTTC
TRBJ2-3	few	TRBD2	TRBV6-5	CASSRSGGRPDTQYF	TGTGCCAGCAGTCGTAGCGGGGGAAGGCCAGATACGCAGTATTTT
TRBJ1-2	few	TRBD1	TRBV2	CASSEETGNFGYTF	TGTGCCAGCAGTGAAGAGACAGGGAACTTTGGGTACACCTTC
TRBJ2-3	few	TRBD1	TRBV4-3	CASGDRVNTDTQYF	TGCGCCAGCGGGGACAGGGTAAACACAGATACGCAGTATTTT
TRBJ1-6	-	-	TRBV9	CASSFSGTAWNSPLHF	TGTGCCAGCAGCTTTTCCGGGACTGCGTGGAATTCACCCCTCCACTTT
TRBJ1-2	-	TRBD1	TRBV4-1	CASSQRETGGGYTF	TGCGCCAGCAGCCAGAGGGAGACAGGGGGTGGCTACACCTTC
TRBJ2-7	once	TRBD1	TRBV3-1	CASSQVGGTGSYEQYF	TGTGCCAGCAGCCAAGTGGGCGGGACAGGATCCTACGAGCAGTACTTC
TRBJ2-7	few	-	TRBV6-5	CASSYSTASYEQYF	TGTGCCAGCAGTTACTCGACCGCTTCCTACGAGCAGTACTTC
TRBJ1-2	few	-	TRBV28	CASSLHTGDGYTF	TGTGCCAGCAGTTTACACACTGGCGATGGCTACACCTTC
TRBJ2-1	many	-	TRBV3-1	CASSQGLYNEQFF	TGTGCCAGCAGCCAGGGGTTGTACAATGAGCAGTTCTTC
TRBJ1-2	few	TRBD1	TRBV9	CASSIYDRAEDGYTF	TGTGCCAGCAGCATCTATGACAGGGCTGAGGATGGCTACACCTTC
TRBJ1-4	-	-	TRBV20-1	CSARGLVGDQEKLFF	TGCAGTGCTAGAGGCCTTGTGGGGGATCAGGAAAAACTGTTTTTT
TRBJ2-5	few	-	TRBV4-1	CASSQDSWQGETQYF	TGCGCCAGCAGCCAAGATTCGTGGCAGGGGGAGACCCAGTACTTC
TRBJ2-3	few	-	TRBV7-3	CASSFSPRGRDTQYF	TGTGCCAGCAGCTTCTCCCCTCGGGGGAGAGATACACAGTATTTT
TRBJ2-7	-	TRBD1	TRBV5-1	CASSLVTGVLYEQYF	TGCGCCAGCAGCTTGGTGACAGGGGTACTCTACGAGCAGTACTTC